This TCR beta chain stems from a study of graft-versus-host responses after intestinal transplantation. Study-level background: Multivisceral, liver-intestinal, or isolated intestinal transplants were given to recipients.

V lost 1 base, J lost 4 bases, and 12 bases lay in between. The CDR3 is made up of 15 amino acids. Per germline, CDR1 SGHDT and CDR2 YYEEEE. This table comes from immunoSEQ multiplex PCR, and its TCRdb copy is limited to in-frame clones, with some not included. The sample carries fewer than 20,000 clones, 95% recorded once. The clonotype comes from a human patient who received an intestinal transplant, so some T cells may come from the graft donor. The chain combines TRBV5-6 with TRBJ1-5, with D hard to call. Sequencing was performed on PBMCs, taken 23 days after intestinal transplant. This chain's CDR3 is CASSLLEQRNQPQHF. The CDR3 DNA reads TGTGCCAGCAGCTTGTTGGAACAGAGAAATCAGCCCCAGCATTTT.